This TCR beta chain was obtained from a study of regulatory T cells in long-lasting Graves disease. In building TCR beta libraries, iRepertoire HTBI primers were used together with Arm-PCR of CDR3 regions. TCRdb re-derived calls from the multiplex PCR reads in MiXCR, one entry per CDR3 protein. Altogether 550,000 to 700,000 distinct CDR3 sequences are present, roughly a sixth being singletons, with the ten largest covering 12%. This clonotype was counted between two and nine times. Its antigen is currently unknown. CDR3 length equals 15 residues. V was trimmed by 0 bases and J by 7 bases, leaving 15 bases between them. Germline-derived CDR1 and CDR2 are MNHEY and SVGAGI. General observations from the study: Repertoires from persistent disease leaned toward TRBV28, TRBJ1-2 and TRBJ2-5.

This sample's time point: newly diagnosed GD, antithyroid drugs for less than 3 months. PBMC-derived RNA was used for the TCR library. These same records also appear under a second study, on T cells in Graves' hyperthyroidism and ophthalmopathy.

The rearrangement uses TRBV6-5 and TRBJ1-2, with D perhaps matching TRBD1 (5 bases). Source: peripheral blood mononuclear cells (PBMCs), taken at new diagnosis, from a patient treated with antithyroid drugs. This clonotype originated in a man younger than 35 with Graves disease. In DNA, the CDR3 is TGTGCCAGCAGTTACTCGGGGGACGTCCTGGGTGGCTACACCTTC. Its protein is CASSYSGDVLGGYTF.